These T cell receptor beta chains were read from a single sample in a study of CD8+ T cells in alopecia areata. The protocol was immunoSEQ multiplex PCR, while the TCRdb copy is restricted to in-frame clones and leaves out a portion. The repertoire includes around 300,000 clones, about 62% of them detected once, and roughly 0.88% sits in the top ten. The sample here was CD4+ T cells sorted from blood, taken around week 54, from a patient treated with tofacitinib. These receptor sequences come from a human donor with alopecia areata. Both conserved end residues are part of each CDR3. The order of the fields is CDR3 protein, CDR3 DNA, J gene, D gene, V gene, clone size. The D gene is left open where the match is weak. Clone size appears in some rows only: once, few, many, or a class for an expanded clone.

CASSLRRRGVRETQYF,TGTGCCAGCAGTCTACGAAGGAGGGGGGTGAGGGAGACCCAGTACTTC,TRBJ2-5,NA,TRBV14,NA
CASSQWFRYTDTQYF,TGTGCCAGCAGCCAATGGTTCAGATACACAGATACGCAGTATTTT,TRBJ2-3,NA,TRBV11-2,NA
CSVEGQGVQYF,TGCAGCGTTGAGGGACAGGGCGTACAGTACTTC,TRBJ2-7,TRBD1,TRBV29-1,NA
CAWSKSSNQPQHF,TGTGCCTGGAGTAAAAGTAGCAATCAGCCCCAGCATTTT,TRBJ1-5,NA,TRBV30,NA
CAWSVTASGDTQYF,TGTGCCTGGAGTGTAACTGCTAGCGGAGATACGCAGTATTTT,TRBJ2-3,TRBD2,TRBV30,NA
CASSQDGEGRYEQYF,TGCGCCAGCAGCCAAGATGGGGAGGGTCGGTACGAGCAGTACTTC,TRBJ2-7,TRBD2,TRBV4-1,NA
CASSEAGWVAAPTGELFF,TGTGCCAGCAGTGAAGCAGGGTGGGTAGCCGCCCCCACCGGGGAGCTGTTTTTT,TRBJ2-2,NA,TRBV6-1,NA
CASSLGLADNNEQFF,TGCGCCAGCAGCTTGGGACTAGCGGACAACAATGAGCAGTTCTTC,TRBJ2-1,TRBD2,TRBV5-1,NA
CASSGGAGNQPQHF,TGTGCCAGCTCGGGGGGGGCTGGCAATCAGCCCCAGCATTTT,TRBJ1-5,NA,TRBV19,NA
CASSGGQGGQPQHF,TGTGCCAGCAGCGGGGGACAGGGGGGTCAGCCCCAGCATTTT,TRBJ1-5,TRBD1,TRBV9,few
CAISQTNTQYF,TGTGCCATCAGCCAGACCAATACGCAGTATTTT,TRBJ2-3,NA,TRBV10-3,NA
CAWSAGTGDVDEQFF,TGTGCCTGGAGTGCCGGGACAGGGGACGTGGATGAGCAGTTCTTC,TRBJ2-1,TRBD1,TRBV30,NA
CASSLADQPQHF,TGTGCCAGCAGCTTAGCCGATCAGCCCCAGCATTTT,TRBJ1-5,NA,TRBV7-9,once
CASSRDSLTGELFF,TGCGCCAGCAGCCGGGACAGTCTCACCGGGGAGCTGTTTTTT,TRBJ2-2,TRBD1,TRBV4-3,NA
CSVEVRAGSGYTF,TGCAGCGTTGAAGTTAGGGCAGGTTCAGGCTACACCTTC,TRBJ1-2,NA,TRBV29-1,NA
CASSYLNRGQGEKLFF,TGTGCCAGCAGTTACCTCAACAGGGGGCAGGGTGAAAAACTGTTTTTT,TRBJ1-4,TRBD1,TRBV4-2,NA